This T cell receptor beta chain emerged from a study of cytomegalovirus exposure and HLA in healthy donors. CDR3 size: 13 residues. Trimming removed 2 bases at V and 3 bases at J, with 8 bases between. Germline V gives CDR1 SGHDT, CDR2 YYEEEE. TCRdb's copy holds only in-frame clones and misses some; the assay was immunoSEQ multiplex PCR. Here the sample spans 150,000 to 200,000 clones, roughly 88% being singletons. The sample consisted of PBMCs. J is TRBJ1-2 and V is TRBV5-6, with TRBD1 as a possible D gene (5 bases). This TCR was sampled from a woman aged 18-35 years in good health and CMV-seronegative. CDR3 nucleotides: TGTGCCAGCAGCTTAAGGGGATACTATGGCTACACCTTC. Encoded protein: CASSLRGYYGYTF.